A selection of T cell receptor beta chains follows, all from one sample in a study of blood T cells in healthy people across ages. TCRdb recomputed calls from the 5' RACE reads with MiXCR, one row per CDR3 protein. The sample includes some 1.6 million distinct CDR3 sequences, 30% to 35% of them seen just once. The sequenced sample consisted of blood. The receptors were sampled from a woman aged 25 to 39 in good health. CDR3s include the opening cysteine and the closing phenylalanine or tryptophan.

V gene: TRBV7-2; J gene: TRBJ2-1; CDR3 protein: CASSKTSGSDEQFF
V gene: TRBV5-1; J gene: TRBJ2-6; CDR3 protein: CASSLPGTSGANVLTF
V gene: TRBV3-1; J gene: TRBJ1-5; CDR3 protein: CASSQEEGQPQHF
V gene: TRBV28; J gene: TRBJ1-1; CDR3 protein: CASHRALNTEAFF
V gene: TRBV6-2/TRBV6-3; J gene: TRBJ2-2; CDR3 protein: CASSLGRMNTRELFF
V gene: TRBV9; J gene: TRBJ1-6; CDR3 protein: CASSSSRDGYSPLHF
V gene: TRBV14; J gene: TRBJ2-3; CDR3 protein: CASRSTSGVYTDTQYF
V gene: TRBV20-1; J gene: TRBJ2-1; CDR3 protein: CSASPSVNEQFF
V gene: TRBV24-1; J gene: TRBJ2-1; CDR3 protein: CATSVSATPSYNEQFF
V gene: TRBV20-1; J gene: TRBJ2-1; CDR3 protein: CSARNTGRNVVGQFF
V gene: TRBV28; J gene: TRBJ2-5; CDR3 protein: CASRAGTGYNEQYF
V gene: TRBV5-1; J gene: TRBJ2-7; CDR3 protein: CASSLGATGGAPEQYF
V gene: TRBV20-1; J gene: TRBJ1-1; CDR3 protein: CSARPGQGRGTEAFF
V gene: TRBV4-1; J gene: TRBJ1-2; CDR3 protein: CASSQIGGAGYGYTF
V gene: TRBV6-2/TRBV6-3; J gene: TRBJ2-7; CDR3 protein: CAGTRSPGGIITYEQYF
V gene: TRBV20-1; J gene: TRBJ1-1; CDR3 protein: CSAPTTGGRPAEAFF
V gene: TRBV7-2; J gene: TRBJ2-5; CDR3 protein: CASSLATSGGARWETQYF
V gene: TRBV27; J gene: TRBJ1-5; CDR3 protein: CASKARQNSNQPQHF
V gene: TRBV29-1; J gene: TRBJ1-2; CDR3 protein: CSVGGGSRGENYGYTF
V gene: TRBV2; J gene: TRBJ2-3; CDR3 protein: CASNTLAGVADTQYF
V gene: TRBV4-2; J gene: .; CDR3 protein: CASSQDRTSGITYEQYF
V gene: TRBV27; J gene: TRBJ2-1; CDR3 protein: CASSLGPPGSYNEQFF
V gene: TRBV20-1; J gene: TRBJ2-1; CDR3 protein: CSASQTSGRTGEQFF
V gene: TRBV5-4; J gene: TRBJ2-1; CDR3 protein: CASSRDVPLGNEQFF
V gene: TRBV5-1; J gene: TRBJ2-3; CDR3 protein: CASGIGDTQYF
V gene: TRBV7-8; J gene: TRBJ1-3; CDR3 protein: CASSLAAGQGANTIYF
V gene: TRBV6-4; J gene: TRBJ2-3; CDR3 protein: CASSGTSGGAGHTDTQYF
V gene: TRBV10-3; J gene: TRBJ1-2; CDR3 protein: CAISWTGGSYGYTF
V gene: TRBV6-2/TRBV6-3; J gene: TRBJ2-7; CDR3 protein: CASSKKRGGSYEQYF